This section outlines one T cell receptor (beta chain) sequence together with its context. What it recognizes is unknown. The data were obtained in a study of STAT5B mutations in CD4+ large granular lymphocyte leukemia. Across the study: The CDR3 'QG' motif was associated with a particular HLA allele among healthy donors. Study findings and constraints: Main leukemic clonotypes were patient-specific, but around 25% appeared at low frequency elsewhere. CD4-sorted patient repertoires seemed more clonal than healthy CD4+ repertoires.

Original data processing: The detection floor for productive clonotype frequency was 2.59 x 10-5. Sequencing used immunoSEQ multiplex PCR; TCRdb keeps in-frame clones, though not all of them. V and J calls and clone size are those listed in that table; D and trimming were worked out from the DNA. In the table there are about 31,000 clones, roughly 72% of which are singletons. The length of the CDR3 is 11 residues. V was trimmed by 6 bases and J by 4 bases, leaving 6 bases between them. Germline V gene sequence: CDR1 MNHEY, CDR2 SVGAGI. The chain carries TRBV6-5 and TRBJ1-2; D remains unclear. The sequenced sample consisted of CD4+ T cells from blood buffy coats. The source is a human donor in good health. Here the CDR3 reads CASRYLYGYTF. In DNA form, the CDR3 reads TGTGCCAGCAGATATCTCTATGGCTACACCTTC.